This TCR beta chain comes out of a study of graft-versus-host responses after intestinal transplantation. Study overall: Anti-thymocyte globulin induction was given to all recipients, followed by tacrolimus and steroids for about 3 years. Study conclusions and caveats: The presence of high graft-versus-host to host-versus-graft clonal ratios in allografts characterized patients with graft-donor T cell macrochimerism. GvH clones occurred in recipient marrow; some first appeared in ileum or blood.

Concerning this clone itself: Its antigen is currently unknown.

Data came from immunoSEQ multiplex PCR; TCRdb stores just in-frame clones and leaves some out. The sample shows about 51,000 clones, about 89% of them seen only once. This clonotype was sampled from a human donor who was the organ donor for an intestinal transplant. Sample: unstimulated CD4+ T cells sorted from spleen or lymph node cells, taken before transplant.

CDR3 residues: CAWSVLTEAFF. The CDR3 DNA sequence: TGTGCCTGGAGTGTACTCACTGAAGCTTTCTTT. V and J are TRBV30 and TRBJ1-1; D not resolved. The length of the CDR3 is 11 residues. The V and J ends lost 0 bases and 4 bases respectively, with 3 bases between them. The germline gives CDR1 GTSNPN, CDR2 SVGIG (reference sequence).